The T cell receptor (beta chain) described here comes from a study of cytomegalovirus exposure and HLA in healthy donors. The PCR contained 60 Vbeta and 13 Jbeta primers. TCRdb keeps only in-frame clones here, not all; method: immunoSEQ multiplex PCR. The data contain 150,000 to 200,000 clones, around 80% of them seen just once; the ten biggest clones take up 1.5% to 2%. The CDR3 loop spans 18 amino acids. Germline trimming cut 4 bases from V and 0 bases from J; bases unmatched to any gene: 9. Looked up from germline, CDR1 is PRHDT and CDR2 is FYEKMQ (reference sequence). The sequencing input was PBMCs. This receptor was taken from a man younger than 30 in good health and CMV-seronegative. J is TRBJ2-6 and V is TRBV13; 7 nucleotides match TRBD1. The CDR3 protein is CASSYGTEIASGANVLTF. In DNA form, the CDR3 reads TGTGCCAGCAGCTATGGGACAGAAATAGCCTCTGGGGCCAACGTCCTGACTTTC. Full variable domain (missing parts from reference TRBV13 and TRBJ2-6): AAGVIQSPRHLIKEKRETATLKCYPIPRHDTVYWYQQGPGQDPQFLISFYEKMQSDKGSIPDRFSAQQFSDYHSELNMSSLELGDSALYFCASSYGTEIASGANVLTFGAGSRLTVL.